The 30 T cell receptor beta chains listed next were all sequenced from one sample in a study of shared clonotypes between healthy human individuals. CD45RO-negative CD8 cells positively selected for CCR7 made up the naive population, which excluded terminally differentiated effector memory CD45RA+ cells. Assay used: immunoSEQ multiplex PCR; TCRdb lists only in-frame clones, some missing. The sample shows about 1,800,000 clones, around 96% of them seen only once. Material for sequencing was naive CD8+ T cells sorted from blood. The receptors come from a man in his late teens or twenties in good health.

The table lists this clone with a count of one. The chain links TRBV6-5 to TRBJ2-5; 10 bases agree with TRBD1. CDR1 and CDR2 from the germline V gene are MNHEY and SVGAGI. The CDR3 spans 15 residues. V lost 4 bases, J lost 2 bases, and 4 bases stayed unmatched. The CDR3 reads CASSSTGGVQETQYF. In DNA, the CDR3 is TGTGCCAGCAGTTCGACAGGGGGCGTTCAAGAGACCCAGTACTTC.

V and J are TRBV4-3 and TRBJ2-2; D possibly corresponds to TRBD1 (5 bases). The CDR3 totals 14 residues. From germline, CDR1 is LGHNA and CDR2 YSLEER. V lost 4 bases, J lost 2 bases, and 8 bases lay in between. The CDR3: CASSPGINTGELFF. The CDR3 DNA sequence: TGCGCCAGCAGCCCAGGGATTAACACCGGGGAGCTGTTTTTT.

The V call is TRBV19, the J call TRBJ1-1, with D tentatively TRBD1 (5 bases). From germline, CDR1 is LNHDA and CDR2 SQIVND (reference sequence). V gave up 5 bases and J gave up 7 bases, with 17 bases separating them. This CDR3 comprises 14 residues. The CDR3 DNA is TGTGCCAGTAGTCCCCGGCCGGGACCCATTGAAGCTTTCTTT. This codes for CASSPRPGPIEAFF. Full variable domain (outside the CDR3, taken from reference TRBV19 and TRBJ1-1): DGGITQSPKYLFRKEGQNVTLSCEQNLNHDAMYWYRQDPGQGLRLIYYSQIVNDFQKGDIAEGYSVSREKKESFPLTVTSAQKNPTAFYLCASSPRPGPIEAFFGQGTRLTVV.

The CDR3 sequence is CASSLEIPQGENAGELFF. The CDR3, as DNA: TGTGCCAGCAGCTTAGAAATTCCACAGGGGGAAAATGCCGGGGAGCTGTTTTTT. V is TRBV11-2 and J is TRBJ2-2; 8 nucleotides line up with TRBD1. Trimming took 0 bases from V and 6 from J; bases not matched to a gene: 12. Germline CDR1 is SGHAT and CDR2 is FQNNGV. The CDR3 spans 18 residues.

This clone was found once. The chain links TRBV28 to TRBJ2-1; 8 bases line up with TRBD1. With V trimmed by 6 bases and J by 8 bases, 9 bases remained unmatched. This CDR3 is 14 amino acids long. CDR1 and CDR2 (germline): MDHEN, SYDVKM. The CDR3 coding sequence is TGTGCCAGCAGCTACGCGGGACAGGTCTATGAGCAGTTCTTC. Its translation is CASSYAGQVYEQFF.

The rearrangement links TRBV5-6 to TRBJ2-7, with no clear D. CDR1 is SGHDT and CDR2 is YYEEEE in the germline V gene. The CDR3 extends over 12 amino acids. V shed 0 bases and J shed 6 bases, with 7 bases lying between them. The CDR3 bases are TGTGCCAGCAGCTTGGATCCAGGCGAGCAGTACTTC. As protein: CASSLDPGEQYF.

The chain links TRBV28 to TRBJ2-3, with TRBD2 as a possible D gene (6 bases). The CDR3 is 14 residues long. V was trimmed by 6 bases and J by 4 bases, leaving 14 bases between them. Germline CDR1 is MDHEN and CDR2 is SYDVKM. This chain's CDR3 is CASSPGPGADTQYF. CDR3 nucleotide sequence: TGTGCCAGCAGCCCGGGGCCGGGAGCAGATACGCAGTATTTT.

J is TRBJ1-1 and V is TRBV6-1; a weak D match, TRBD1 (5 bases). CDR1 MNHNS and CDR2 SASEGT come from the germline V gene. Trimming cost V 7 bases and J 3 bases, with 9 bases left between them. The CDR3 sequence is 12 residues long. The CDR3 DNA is TGTGCCAGCACCCGGGGGTACACTGAAGCTTTCTTT. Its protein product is CASTRGYTEAFF.

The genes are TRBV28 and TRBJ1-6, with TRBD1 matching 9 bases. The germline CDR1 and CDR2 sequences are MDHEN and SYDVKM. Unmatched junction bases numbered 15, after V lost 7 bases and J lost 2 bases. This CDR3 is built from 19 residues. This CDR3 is CASTPQGARIEPYNSPLHF. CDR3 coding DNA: TGTGCCAGCACCCCACAGGGGGCGAGGATTGAACCCTATAATTCACCCCTCCACTTT.

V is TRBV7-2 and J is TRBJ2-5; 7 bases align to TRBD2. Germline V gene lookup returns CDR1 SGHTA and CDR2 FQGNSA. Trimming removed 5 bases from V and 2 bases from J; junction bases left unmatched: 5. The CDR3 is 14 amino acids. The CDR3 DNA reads TGTGCCAGCAGCCCAGGGACTATTCAAGAGACCCAGTACTTC. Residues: CASSPGTIQETQYF.

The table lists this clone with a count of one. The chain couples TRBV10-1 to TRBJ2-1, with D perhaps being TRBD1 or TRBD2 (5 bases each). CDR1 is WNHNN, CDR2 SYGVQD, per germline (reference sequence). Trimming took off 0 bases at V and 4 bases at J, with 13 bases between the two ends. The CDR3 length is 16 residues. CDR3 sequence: CASSESITGPYNEQFF. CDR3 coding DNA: TGCGCCAGCAGTGAGTCGATAACGGGACCTTACAATGAGCAGTTCTTC.

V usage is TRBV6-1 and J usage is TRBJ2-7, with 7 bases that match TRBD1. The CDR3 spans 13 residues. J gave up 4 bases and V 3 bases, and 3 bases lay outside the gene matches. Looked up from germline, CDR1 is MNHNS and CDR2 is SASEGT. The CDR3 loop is CASSETQGYEQYF. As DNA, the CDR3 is TGTGCCAGCAGTGAGACACAGGGGTACGAGCAGTACTTC.

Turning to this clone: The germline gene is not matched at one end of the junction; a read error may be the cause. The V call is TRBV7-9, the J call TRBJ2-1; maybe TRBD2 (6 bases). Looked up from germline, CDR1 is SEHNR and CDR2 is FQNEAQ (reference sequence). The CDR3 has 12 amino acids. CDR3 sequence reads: CAYGRSHNEQFF. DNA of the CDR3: TGCGCTTACGGGAGATCCCACAATGAGCAGTTCTTC.

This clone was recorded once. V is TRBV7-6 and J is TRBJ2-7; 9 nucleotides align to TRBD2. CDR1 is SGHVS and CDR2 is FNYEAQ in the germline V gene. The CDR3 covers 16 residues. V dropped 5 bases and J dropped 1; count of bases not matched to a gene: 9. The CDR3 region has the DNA TGTGCCAGCAGCCCCGGGGTAGCGGGGGCGTCCTACGAGCAGTACTTC. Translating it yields CASSPGVAGASYEQYF.

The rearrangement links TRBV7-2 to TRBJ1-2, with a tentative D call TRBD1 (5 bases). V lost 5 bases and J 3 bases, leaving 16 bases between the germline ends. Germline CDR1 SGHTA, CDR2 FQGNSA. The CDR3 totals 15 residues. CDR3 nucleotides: TGTGCCAGCAGCCCTACCTCCGGGACGGACTATGGCTACACCTTC. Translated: CASSPTSGTDYGYTF.

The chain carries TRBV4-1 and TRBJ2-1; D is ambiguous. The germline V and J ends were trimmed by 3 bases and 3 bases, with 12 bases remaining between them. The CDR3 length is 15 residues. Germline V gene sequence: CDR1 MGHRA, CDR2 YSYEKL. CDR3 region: CASSHGDEIYNEQFF. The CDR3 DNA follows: TGCGCCAGCAGCCATGGCGACGAGATCTACAATGAGCAGTTCTTC.

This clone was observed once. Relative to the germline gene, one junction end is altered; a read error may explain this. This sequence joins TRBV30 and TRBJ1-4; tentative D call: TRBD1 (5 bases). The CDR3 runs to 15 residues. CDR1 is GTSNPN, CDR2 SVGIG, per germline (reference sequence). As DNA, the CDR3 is TGTGCCTGGAGTCCCCCGGGGGTTACTAATGACAAACTGTTTTTT. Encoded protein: CAWSPPGVTNDKLFF.

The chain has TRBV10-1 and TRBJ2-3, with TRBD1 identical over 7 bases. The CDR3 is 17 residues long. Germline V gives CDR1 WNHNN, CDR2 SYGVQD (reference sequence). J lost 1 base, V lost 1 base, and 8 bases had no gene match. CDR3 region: CASSELTGEGGTDTQYF. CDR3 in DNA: TGCGCCAGCAGTGAGTTAACAGGGGAAGGGGGCACAGATACGCAGTATTTT.

The CDR3: CATSGQERYEQYF. The CDR3 DNA sequence: TGTGCCACCAGTGGCCAGGAACGGTACGAGCAGTACTTC. The chain employs TRBV15 and TRBJ2-7, with D unclear. Germline assignment: CDR1 LNHNV and CDR2 YYDKDF (reference sequence). This CDR3 contains 13 residues. V was trimmed by 6 bases and J by 4 bases, leaving 13 bases between them.

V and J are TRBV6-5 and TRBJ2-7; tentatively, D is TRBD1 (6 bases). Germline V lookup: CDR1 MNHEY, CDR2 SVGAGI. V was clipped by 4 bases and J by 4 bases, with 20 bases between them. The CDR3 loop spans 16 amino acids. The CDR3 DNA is TGTGCCAGCAGTTCGAGCAGGGGACGGGCTAGATACGAGCAGTACTTC. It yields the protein CASSSSRGRARYEQYF.

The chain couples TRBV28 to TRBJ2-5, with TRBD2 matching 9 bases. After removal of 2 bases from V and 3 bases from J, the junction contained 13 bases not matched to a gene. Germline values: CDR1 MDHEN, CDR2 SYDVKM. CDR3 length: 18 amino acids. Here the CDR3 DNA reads TGTGCCAGCAGTTTAACCCCCGGCGGGGGGGCTTATGAAGAGACCCAGTACTTC. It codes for CASSLTPGGGAYEETQYF.

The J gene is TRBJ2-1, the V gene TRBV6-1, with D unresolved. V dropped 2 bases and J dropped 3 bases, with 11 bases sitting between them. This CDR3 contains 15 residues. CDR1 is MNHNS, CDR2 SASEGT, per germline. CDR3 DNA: TGTGCCAGCAGTGAAAGAGACAACTACTACAATGAGCAGTTCTTC. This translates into CASSERDNYYNEQFF.

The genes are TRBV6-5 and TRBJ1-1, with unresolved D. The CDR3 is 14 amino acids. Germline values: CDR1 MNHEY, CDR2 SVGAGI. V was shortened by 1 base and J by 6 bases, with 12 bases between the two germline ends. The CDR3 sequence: CASSYFSSGAEAFF. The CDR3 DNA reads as TGTGCCAGCAGTTACTTTTCGTCTGGGGCTGAAGCTTTCTTT.

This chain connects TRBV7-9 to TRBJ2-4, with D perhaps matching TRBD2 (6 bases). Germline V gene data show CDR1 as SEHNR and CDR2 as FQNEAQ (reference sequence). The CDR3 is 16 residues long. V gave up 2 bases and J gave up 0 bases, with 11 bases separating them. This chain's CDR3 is CASSLIGGLAKNIQYF. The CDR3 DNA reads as TGTGCCAGCAGCTTAATCGGGGGACTAGCCAAAAACATTCAGTACTTC.

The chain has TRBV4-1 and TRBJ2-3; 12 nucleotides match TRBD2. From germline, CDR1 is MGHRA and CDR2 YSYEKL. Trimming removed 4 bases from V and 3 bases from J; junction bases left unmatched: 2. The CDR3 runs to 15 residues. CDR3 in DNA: TGCGCCAGCAGCCTTGGACTAGCGGGGACAGATACGCAGTATTTT. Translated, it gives CASSLGLAGTDTQYF.

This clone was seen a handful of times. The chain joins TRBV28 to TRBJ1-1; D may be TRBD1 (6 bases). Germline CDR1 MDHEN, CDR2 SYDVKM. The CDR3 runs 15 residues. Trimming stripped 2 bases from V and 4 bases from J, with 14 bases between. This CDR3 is CASSLRGRFITEAFF. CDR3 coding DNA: TGTGCCAGCAGTTTACGGGGGCGATTCATCACTGAAGCTTTCTTT.

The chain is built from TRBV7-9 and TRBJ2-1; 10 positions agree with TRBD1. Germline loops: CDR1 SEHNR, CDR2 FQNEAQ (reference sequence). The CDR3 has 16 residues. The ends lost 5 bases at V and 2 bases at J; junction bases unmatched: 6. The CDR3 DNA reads TGTGCCAGCAGCCCGGGGACAGGGGAAACCTACAATGAGCAGTTCTTC. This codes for CASSPGTGETYNEQFF.

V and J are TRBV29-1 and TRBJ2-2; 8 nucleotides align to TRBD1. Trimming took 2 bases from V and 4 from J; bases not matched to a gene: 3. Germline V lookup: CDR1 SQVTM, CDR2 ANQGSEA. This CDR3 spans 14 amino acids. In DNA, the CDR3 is TGCAGCGTTGAAACGACAGGGGCCACCGGGGAGCTGTTTTTT. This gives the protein CSVETTGATGELFF.

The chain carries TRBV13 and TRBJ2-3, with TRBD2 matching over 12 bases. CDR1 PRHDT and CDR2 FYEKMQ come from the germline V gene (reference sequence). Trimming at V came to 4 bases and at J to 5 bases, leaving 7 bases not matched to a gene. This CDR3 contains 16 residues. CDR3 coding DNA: TGTGCCAGCAGCTCCGCTAGCGGGAGGGGCAGAGATACGCAGTATTTT. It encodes CASSSASGRGRDTQYF.

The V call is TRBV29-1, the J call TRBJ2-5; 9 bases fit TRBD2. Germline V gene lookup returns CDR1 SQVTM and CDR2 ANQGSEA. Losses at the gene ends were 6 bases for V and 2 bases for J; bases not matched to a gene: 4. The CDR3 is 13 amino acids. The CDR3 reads CSVIAGVQETQYF. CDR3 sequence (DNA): TGCAGCGTAATAGCGGGGGTTCAAGAGACCCAGTACTTC. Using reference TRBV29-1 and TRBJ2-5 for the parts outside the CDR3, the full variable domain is SAVISQKPSRDICQRGTSLTIQCQVDSQVTMMFWYRQQPGQSLTLIATANQGSEATYESGFVIDKFPISRPNLTFSTLTVSNMSPEDSSIYLCSVIAGVQETQYFGPGTRLLVL.